These 2 T cell receptor beta chains were all obtained from the same sample, sequenced in a study of T cells in narcolepsy. Generated by immunoSEQ multiplex PCR, the TCRdb table keeps only in-frame clones and is missing some. The repertoire includes fewer than 35,000 clones, approximately 83% of them detected once, and around 0.91% sits in the top ten. The sequenced sample was CD45RA- memory CD4+ T cells from PBMCs. Receptors originate from a human donor with narcolepsy.

Here the CDR3 DNA reads TGTGCCAGCAGCCTCCGGGACAGAAAGCTCTCTGGAAACACCATATATTTT. It translates to CASSLRDRKLSGNTIYF. The V gene is TRBV9, the J gene TRBJ1-3; 7 nucleotides line up with TRBD1. V lost 4 bases and J lost 0; bases outside the gene matches: 10. CDR3 size: 17 residues. In germline, CDR1 is SGDLS, CDR2 YYNGEE. Combining the CDR3 with reference TRBV9 and TRBJ1-3 gives the whole variable domain DSGVTQTPKHLITATGQRVTLRCSPRSGDLSVYWYQQSLDQGLQFLIQYYNGEERAKGNILERFSAQQFPDLHSELNLSSLELGDSALYFCASSLRDRKLSGNTIYFGEGSWLTVV.

This clone was detected only a few times. The DNA of the CDR3 is TGTGCCAGCAGCCTTCGGACAGGGAAAGTCCCCTTCGGCTACACCTTC. This sequence encodes CASSLRTGKVPFGYTF. This chain uses TRBV4-2 with TRBJ1-2, with TRBD1 matching 8 bases. Unmatched junction bases numbered 15, after V lost 4 bases and J lost 8 bases. The CDR3 is made up of 16 amino acids. Germline V CDR1 and CDR2: LGHNA, YNFKEQ.